This entry features one TCR beta chain sequence. Antigen unknown. The data originate from a study of T cells expressing NK-cell markers. Study-wide findings and caveats: Certain NKG2C+ T cell clones were expanded, and their HCMV specificity remained unclear. Six of the donors carried dominant NKG2C+ clonotypes that took up roughly 1.0-7.5% of their CD8+ T cells.

The TCR beta cDNA came from 5'RACE template switching with UMIs. From its re-call of the 5' RACE reads, TCRdb lists each CDR3 protein once, without DNA. The sample includes roughly 380,000 distinct CDR3 sequences. CDR3 length: 18 amino acids. Specimen: blood T cells: a sorted CD56 or NKG2C T cell subset, CD4+ or CD8+ T cells, or bulk PBMC T cells (not recorded which). This TCR was recovered from a man aged 18-69 years in good health. The chain employs TRBV12-3 or TRBV12-4 and TRBJ1-5; TCRdb designates TRBD1, a call that cannot be tested without DNA. CDR3 sequence: CASSLGTIAIDSNQPQHF.